This T cell receptor (beta chain) was identified during a study of post-analysis software for immune sequencing data. Across the whole study: Patients had relapsing-remitting, secondary progressive or progressive-relapsing multiple sclerosis; some lacked subtype. Points from the study as a whole: When the samples were clustered directly with F measure, those that had been prepared in the same batch showed strong co-clustering. Four to six TRBV segments were more frequent in patients than controls; TRBV5-6, TRBV5-1 and TRBV20-1 belonged to this group. Comparison with controls showed significantly lower normalized Chao1 diversity in multiple sclerosis patients.

This clonotype has only a few counts. Its antigen is not identified. The authors incorporated unique molecular identifiers into the TCR beta cDNA libraries. Once about 0.85 to 11 million T cells were used, 400,000 to 550,000 cDNA molecules resulted. TCRdb reprocessed the PCR reads via MiXCR and lists one record per CDR3 protein. Of approximately 660,000 distinct CDR3 sequences in the sample, 59% were seen once. From germline, CDR1 is SGHTA and CDR2 FQGNSA. CDR3 length: 18 amino acids. Specimen: blood. The chain recombines TRBV7-2 with TRBJ2-5; 11 nucleotides agree with TRBD2. The DNA end is more similar to TRBJ2-7, so the J call may be wrong. The TCR was taken from a girl aged 2-10 years with multiple sclerosis. The CDR3 spells CASSLNPALAGVPHEQYF. The DNA of the CDR3 is TGTGCCAGCAGCTTAAATCCCGCACTAGCGGGAGTTCCCCACGAGCAGTACTTC.